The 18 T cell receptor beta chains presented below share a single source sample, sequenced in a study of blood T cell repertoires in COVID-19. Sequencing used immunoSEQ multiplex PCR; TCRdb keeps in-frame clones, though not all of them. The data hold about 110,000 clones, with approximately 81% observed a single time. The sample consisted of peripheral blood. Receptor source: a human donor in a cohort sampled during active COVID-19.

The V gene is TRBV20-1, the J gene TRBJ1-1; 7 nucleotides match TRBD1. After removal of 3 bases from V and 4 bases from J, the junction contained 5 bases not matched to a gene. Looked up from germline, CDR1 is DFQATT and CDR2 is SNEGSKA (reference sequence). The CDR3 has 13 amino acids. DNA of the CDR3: TGCAGTGCTAGTTCGGCAGGGGGCACTGAAGCTTTCTTT. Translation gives CSASSAGGTEAFF.

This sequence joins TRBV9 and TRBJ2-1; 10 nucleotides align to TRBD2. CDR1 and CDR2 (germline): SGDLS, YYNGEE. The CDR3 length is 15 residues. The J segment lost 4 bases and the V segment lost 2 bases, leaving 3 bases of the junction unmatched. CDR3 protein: CASSVSSGGYNEQFF. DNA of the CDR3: TGTGCCAGCAGCGTCTCTAGCGGGGGATACAATGAGCAGTTCTTC.

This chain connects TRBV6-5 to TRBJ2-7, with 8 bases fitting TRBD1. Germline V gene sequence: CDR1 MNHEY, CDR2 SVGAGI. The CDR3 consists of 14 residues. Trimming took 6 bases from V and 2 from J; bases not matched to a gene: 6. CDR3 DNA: TGTGCCAGCAGAAAAGGACAGGGTGCCTACGAGCAGTACTTC. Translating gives CASRKGQGAYEQYF.

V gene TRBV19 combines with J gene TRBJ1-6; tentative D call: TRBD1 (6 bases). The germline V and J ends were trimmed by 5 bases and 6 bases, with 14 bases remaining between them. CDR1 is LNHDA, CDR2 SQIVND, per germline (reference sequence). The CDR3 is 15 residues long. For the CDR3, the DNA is TGTGCCAGTAGTGATTGGACAGACCTTAATTCACCCCTCCACTTT. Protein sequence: CASSDWTDLNSPLHF.

CDR3 sequence reads: CASSSNGGSGANVLTF. DNA for the CDR3: TGCGCCAGCAGCTCAAATGGAGGGTCTGGGGCCAACGTCCTGACTTTC. The chain couples TRBV4-3 to TRBJ2-6, with D tentatively TRBD2 (6 bases). Between the trimmed V and J ends, which lost 5 bases and 1 base, there was a span of 12 bases. The CDR3 is made up of 16 amino acids. In germline, CDR1 is LGHNA, CDR2 YSLEER.

CDR3 sequence (DNA): TGTGCCAGCAGCTTTAAGGCCCGGACAGGGGGCTCGGAGACCCAGTACTTC. It codes for CASSFKARTGGSETQYF. The genes are TRBV11-2 and TRBJ2-5; TRBD1 matches at 11 bases. The CDR3 is 17 amino acids. The V and J ends lost 3 bases and 5 bases, in that order; junction bases with no gene match: 11. Germline V gene sequence: CDR1 SGHAT, CDR2 FQNNGV.

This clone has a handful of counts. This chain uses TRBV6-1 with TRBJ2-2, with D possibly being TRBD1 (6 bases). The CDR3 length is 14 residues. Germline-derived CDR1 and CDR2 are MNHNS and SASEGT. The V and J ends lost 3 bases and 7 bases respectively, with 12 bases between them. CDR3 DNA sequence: TGTGCCAGCAGTGAGTACAGGGCGAACGGGGAGCTGTTTTTT. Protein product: CASSEYRANGELFF.

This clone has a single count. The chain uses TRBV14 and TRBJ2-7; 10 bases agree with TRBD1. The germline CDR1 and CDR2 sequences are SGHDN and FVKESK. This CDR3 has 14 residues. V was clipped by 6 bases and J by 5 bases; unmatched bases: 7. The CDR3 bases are TGTGCCAGCAGACCGTGGGGACAGGGGAACGAGCAGTACTTC. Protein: CASRPWGQGNEQYF. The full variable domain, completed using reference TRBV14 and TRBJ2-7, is EAGVTQFPSHSVIEKGQTVTLRCDPISGHDNLYWYRRVMGKEIKFLLHFVKESKQDESGMPNNRFLAERTGGTYSTLKVQPAELEDSGVYFCASRPWGQGNEQYFGPGTRLTVT.

Written as DNA, the CDR3 is TGTGCCAGTAGTATCCGGGGTGGAAACACCATATATTTT. This encodes CASSIRGGNTIYF. The gene calls are TRBV19 and TRBJ1-3; D is uncertain. Germline V gene data show CDR1 as LNHDA and CDR2 as SQIVND (reference sequence). V was trimmed by 3 bases and J by 3 bases, leaving 6 bases between them. The CDR3 is 13 amino acids.

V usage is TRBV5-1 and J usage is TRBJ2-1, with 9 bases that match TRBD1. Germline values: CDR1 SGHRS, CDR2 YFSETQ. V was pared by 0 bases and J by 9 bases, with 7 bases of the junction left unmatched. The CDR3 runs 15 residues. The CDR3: CASSLEGQGSGEQFF. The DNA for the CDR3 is TGCGCCAGCAGCTTGGAGGGACAGGGAAGTGGTGAGCAGTTCTTC.

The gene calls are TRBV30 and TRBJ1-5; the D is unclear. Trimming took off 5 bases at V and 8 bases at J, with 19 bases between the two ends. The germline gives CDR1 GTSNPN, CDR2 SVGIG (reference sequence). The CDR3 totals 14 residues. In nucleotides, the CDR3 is TGTGCCTGGTCAACTGGGAGGGAATCCGAGCCCCAGCATTTT. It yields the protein CAWSTGRESEPQHF.

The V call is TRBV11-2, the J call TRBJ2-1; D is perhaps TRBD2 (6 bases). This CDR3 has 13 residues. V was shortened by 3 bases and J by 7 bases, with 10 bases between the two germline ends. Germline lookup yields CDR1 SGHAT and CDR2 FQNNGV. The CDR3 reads CASSFRTTNEQFF. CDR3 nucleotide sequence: TGTGCCAGCAGCTTCCGGACTACTAATGAGCAGTTCTTC.

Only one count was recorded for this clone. In nucleotides, the CDR3 is TGTGCCAGCAGCGGACAGGTAAAGCAGTTCTTC. It translates to CASSGQVKQFF. V gene TRBV11-2 combines with J gene TRBJ2-1, with TRBD1 matching 7 bases. V dropped 5 bases and J dropped 11; count of bases not matched to a gene: 3. Germline V lookup: CDR1 SGHAT, CDR2 FQNNGV. CDR3 length: 11 amino acids.

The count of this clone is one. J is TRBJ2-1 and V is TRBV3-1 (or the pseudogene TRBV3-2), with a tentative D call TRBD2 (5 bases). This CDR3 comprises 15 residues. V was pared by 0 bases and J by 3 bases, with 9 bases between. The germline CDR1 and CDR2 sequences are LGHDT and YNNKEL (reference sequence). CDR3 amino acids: CASSQEPRGYNEQFF. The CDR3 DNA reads TGTGCCAGCAGCCAAGAACCCCGGGGCTACAATGAGCAGTTCTTC.

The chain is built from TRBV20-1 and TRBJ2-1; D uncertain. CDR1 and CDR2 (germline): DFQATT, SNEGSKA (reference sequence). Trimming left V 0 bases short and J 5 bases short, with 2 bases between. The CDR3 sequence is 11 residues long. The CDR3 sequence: CSARDNNEQFF. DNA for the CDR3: TGCAGTGCTAGAGATAACAATGAGCAGTTCTTC.

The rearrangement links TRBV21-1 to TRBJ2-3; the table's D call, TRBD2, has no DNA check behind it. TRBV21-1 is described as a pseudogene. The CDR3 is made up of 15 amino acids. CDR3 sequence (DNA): TGTGCCAGCCCCCGGGGCGGGGGGCTTTTGGATACGCAGTATTTT. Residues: CASPRGGGLLDTQYF.

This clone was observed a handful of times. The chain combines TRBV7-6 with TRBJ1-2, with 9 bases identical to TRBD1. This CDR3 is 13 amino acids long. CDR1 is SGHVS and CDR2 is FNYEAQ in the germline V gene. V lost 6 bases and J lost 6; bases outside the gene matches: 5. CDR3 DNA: TGTGCCAGCAGTGAGGACAGGGGCCATGGCTACACCTTC. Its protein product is CASSEDRGHGYTF.

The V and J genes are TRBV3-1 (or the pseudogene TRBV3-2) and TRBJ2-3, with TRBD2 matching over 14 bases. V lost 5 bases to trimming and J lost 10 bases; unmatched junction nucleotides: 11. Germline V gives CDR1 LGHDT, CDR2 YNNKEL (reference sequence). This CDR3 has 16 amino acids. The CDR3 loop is CASSRTGTSGGWAQYF. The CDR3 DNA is TGTGCCAGCAGCAGAACCGGGACTAGCGGGGGATGGGCGCAGTATTTT.